This T cell receptor beta chain was identified during a study of early T cells in non-severe SARS-CoV-2 infection. Study details: Sequencing of unsorted whole blood was done on bulk RNA, leaving chains unpaired.

Unique molecular identifier tags were affixed to discrete cDNA molecules. MiXCR, applied by TCRdb to the 5' RACE reads, yields one record per CDR3 protein. Among 86,000 or so distinct CDR3 sequences listed, 5.5% to 7.5% were seen once. CDR3 length equals 15 residues. Per germline, CDR1 SGHDN and CDR2 FVKESK. V lost 3 bases to trimming and J lost 6 bases, with 15 bases between them. The clonotype comes from an adult who was a healthcare worker with PCR-confirmed SARS-CoV-2 infection or an uninfected control (not recorded which). Sequencing used whole blood. The V and J genes are TRBV14 and TRBJ2-4; either TRBD1 or TRBD2 may fit D (6 bases each). This CDR3 is CASSQSGGGRNIQYF. CDR3 bases: TGTGCCAGCAGCCAGAGTGGAGGGGGGCGAAACATTCAGTACTTC.